The clone carrying this T cell receptor (beta chain) has at least ten counts. The sample belongs to a study of regulatory T cells in long-lasting Graves disease. The CDR3 totals 13 residues. CDR1 and CDR2 from the germline V gene are GTSNPN and SVGIG (reference sequence). V was clipped by 3 bases and J by 10 bases; unmatched bases: 9. Time point indicated: newly diagnosed GD, antithyroid drugs for less than 3 months. Making the TCR library involved RNA that had been extracted from PBMCs. For TCR beta, libraries came from iRepertoire HTBI primers and Arm-PCR of CDR3 regions. One entry per CDR3 protein results from TCRdb running MiXCR on the multiplex PCR reads. The sample contains around 400,000 distinct CDR3 sequences, about a sixth of which appear only once.

The material was peripheral blood mononuclear cells (PBMCs), obtained at new diagnosis, from a patient treated with antithyroid drugs. The clonotype comes from a female donor with Graves disease. The J gene is TRBJ1-1, the V gene TRBV30; TRBD1 matches 9 bases. The CDR3 reads CAWSRQGERGAFF. The CDR3 region has the DNA TGTGCCTGGAGCCGACAGGGGGAGAGGGGAGCTTTCTTT.